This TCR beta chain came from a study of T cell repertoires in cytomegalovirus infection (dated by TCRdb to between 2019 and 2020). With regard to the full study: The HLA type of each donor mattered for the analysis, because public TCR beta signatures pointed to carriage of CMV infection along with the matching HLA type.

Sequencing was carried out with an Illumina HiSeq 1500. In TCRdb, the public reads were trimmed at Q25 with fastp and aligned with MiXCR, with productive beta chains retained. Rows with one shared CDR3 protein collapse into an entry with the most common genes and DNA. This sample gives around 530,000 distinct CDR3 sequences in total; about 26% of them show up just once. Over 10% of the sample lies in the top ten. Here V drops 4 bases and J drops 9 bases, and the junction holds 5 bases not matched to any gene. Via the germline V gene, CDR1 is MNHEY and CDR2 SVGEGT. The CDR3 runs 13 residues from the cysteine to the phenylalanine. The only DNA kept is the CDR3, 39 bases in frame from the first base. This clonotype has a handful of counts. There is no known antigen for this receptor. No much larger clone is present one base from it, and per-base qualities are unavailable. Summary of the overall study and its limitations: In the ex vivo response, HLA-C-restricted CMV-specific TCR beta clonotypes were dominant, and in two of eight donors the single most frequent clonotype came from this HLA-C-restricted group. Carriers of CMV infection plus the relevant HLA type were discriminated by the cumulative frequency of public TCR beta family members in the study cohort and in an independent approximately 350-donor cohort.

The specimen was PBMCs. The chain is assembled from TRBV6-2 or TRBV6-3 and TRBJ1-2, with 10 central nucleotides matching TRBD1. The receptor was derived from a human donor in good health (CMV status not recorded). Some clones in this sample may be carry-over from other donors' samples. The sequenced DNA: TGTGCCAGCAGTTCTCGGACAGGGGGGAGCTACACCTTC. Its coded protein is CASSSRTGGSYTF.